This T cell receptor beta chain was profiled in a study of OX40 agonist ivuxolimab in advanced cancers. Study context: Every 2 weeks, patients got intravenous ivuxolimab at one of six dose levels (0.01-10 mg/kg).

The CDR3 has 13 amino acids. Germline V gives CDR1 MNHNY, CDR2 SVGAGI (reference sequence). TCRdb keeps only in-frame clones here, not all; method: immunoSEQ multiplex PCR. This sample has 95,000 or so clones; under 95% occur once, and the top ten carry around 0.5%. This clone occurred a few times. One junction end does not reproduce the germline sequence, and a read error may be involved. Patients who had autoimmune disease history or got systemic immunosuppression were left out. Sequenced here: CD4+ or CD8+ T cells sorted from blood, sampled in a trial of the OX40 agonist ivuxolimab. This receptor was taken from an adult with an advanced solid tumor such as melanoma, head and neck, liver or kidney cancer. V gene TRBV6-6 combines with J gene TRBJ1-2; D call uncertain. The CDR3 DNA sequence: TGTGCCAGCAGTTTAACCGGCCAAAACAGTCCCTCCTTC. Protein product: CASSLTGQNSPSF.